This paragraph reports one T cell receptor beta chain. Original handling: Quantification of nucleated cells was approximated via reference gene primer amplification. Sequencing was performed with immunoSEQ multiplex PCR; in TCRdb, only in-frame clones are kept and a portion is missing. The V and J calls and clone size are taken from that table; D and trimming were inferred from the DNA. The repertoire holds about 220,000 clones, around 91% seen once, with more than 3% in the top ten. Participant reports of clinical history set cohort assignment. These data come from a study of blood T cell repertoires in COVID-19. Study-wide background: Whether acute or convalescent, the COVID-19 samples came from the United States, Italy and Spain. PBMCs, B-cell-depleted T cells, or T cells provided the cDNA or gDNA that made up the material.

Material: PBMCs or T cells enriched from blood (not recorded which). This TCR was sampled from a young woman in a cohort exposed to, infected with or recovered from COVID-19 (not recorded which).

CDR3: CASSQDRGASSYNEQFF. CDR3 in DNA: TGCGCCAGCAGCCAAGATCGCGGTGCAAGCTCCTACAATGAGCAGTTCTTC. The rearrangement links TRBV4-1 to TRBJ2-1; D is uncertain. The CDR3 is made up of 17 amino acids. The germline V gene has CDR1 MGHRA and CDR2 YSYEKL. V lost 0 bases, J lost 0 bases, and 12 bases lay in between.